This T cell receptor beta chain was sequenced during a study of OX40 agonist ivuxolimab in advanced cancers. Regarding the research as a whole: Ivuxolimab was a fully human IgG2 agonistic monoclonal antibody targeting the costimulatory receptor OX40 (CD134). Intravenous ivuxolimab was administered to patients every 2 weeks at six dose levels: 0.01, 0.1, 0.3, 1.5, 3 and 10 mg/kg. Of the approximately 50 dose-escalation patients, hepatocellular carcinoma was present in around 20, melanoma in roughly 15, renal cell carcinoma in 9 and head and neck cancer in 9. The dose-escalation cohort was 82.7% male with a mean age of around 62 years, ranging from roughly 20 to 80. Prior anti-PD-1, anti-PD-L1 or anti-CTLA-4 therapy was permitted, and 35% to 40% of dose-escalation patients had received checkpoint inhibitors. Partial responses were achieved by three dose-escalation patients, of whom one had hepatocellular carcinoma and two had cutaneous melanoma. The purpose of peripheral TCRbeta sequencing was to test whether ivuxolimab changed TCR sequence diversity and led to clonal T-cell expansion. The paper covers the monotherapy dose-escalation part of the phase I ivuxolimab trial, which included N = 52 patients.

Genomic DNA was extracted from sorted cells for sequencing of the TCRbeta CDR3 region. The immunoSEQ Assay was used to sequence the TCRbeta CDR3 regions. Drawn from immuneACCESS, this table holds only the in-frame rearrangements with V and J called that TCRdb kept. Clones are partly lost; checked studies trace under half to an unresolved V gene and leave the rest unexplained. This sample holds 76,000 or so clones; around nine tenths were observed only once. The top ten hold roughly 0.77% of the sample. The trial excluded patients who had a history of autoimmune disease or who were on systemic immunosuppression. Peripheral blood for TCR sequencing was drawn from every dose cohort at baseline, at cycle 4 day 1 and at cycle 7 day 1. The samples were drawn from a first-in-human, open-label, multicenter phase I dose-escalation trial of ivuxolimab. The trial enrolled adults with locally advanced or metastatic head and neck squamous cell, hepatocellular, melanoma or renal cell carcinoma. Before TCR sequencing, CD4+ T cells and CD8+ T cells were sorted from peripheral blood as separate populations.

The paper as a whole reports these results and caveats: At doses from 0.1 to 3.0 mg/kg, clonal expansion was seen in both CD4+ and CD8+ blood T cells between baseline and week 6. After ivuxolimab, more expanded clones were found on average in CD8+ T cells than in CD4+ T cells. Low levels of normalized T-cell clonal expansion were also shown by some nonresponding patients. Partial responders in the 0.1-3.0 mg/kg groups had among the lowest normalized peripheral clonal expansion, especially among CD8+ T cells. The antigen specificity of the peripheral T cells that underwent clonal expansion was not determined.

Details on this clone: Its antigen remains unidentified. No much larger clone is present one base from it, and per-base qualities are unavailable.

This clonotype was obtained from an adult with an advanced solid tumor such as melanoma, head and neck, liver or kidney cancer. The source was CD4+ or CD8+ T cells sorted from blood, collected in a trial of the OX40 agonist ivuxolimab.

The DNA reads TGTGCCAGCTCACCAGGCCTTCGTGGGGGTGAGCAGTTCTTC. This translates into CASSPGLRGGEQFF. The chain was built from TRBV18 and TRBJ2-1; the D gene cannot be resolved beyond TRBD1 or TRBD2, each matching 5 bases. For CDR1 and CDR2, the germline V gene lists KGHSH and LQKENI. The CDR3 starts with the cysteine, ends with the phenylalanine, and has 14 residues. The only DNA kept is the CDR3, 42 bases in frame from the first base. V loses 2 bases of germline sequence and J loses 9 bases, and the interval between the two ends is 14 bases.